The 13 T cell receptor beta chains below come from one sample, sequenced in a study of blood T cell repertoires in COVID-19. The data were produced by immunoSEQ multiplex PCR, yet TCRdb's version contains in-frame clones alone and is incomplete. The sample lists around 50,000 clones; 82% were seen once. The sample consisted of peripheral blood. These TCRs come from a man older than 75 with COVID-19, enrolled during active disease.

Only one count was recorded for this clone. This chain connects TRBV7-2 to TRBJ1-2, with a weak D call TRBD1 (6 bases). The CDR3 sequence is 13 residues long. The germline CDR1 and CDR2 sequences are SGHTA and FQGNSA. Trimming removed 4 bases from V and 2 bases from J, with 8 bases in between. This chain's CDR3 is CASSSQGNYGYTF. In DNA, the CDR3 is TGTGCCAGCAGCTCACAGGGAAACTATGGCTACACCTTC.

This clone was picked up one time. In nucleotides, the CDR3 is TGTGCCACCAGTGATCCGGGACTAGCGGGAGAGCCTACGCAGTATTTT. Translation: CATSDPGLAGEPTQYF. This chain joins TRBV24-1 and TRBJ2-3, with TRBD2 identical over 14 bases. This CDR3 contains 16 residues. Germline V gene lookup returns CDR1 KGHDR and CDR2 SFDVKD. V was clipped by 3 bases and J by 8 bases; unmatched bases: 6.

The chain carries TRBV29-1 and TRBJ2-3; a weak D match, TRBD1 (7 bases). Germline lookup yields CDR1 SQVTM and CDR2 ANQGSEA. Trimming took 1 base from V and 1 from J, leaving 15 bases between them. The CDR3 contains 16 residues. The CDR3, as DNA: TGCAGCGTTGAAGGAAACAGGGGAGGCGGCACAGATACGCAGTATTTT. Its translation: CSVEGNRGGGTDTQYF.

The rearrangement uses TRBV5-1 and TRBJ2-3; D remains unclear. Germline assignment: CDR1 SGHRS and CDR2 YFSETQ. V was pared by 4 bases and J by 2 bases, with 11 bases between. The CDR3 is 14 residues long. DNA for the CDR3: TGCGCCAGCAGCCCTTCCCCTCCCACAGATACGCAGTATTTT. Its translation: CASSPSPPTDTQYF.

The V call is TRBV3-1 (or the pseudogene TRBV3-2), the J call TRBJ1-4; no firm D call. Looked up from germline, CDR1 is LGHDT and CDR2 is YNNKEL (reference sequence). V was clipped by 2 bases and J by 7 bases, with 8 bases between them. The CDR3 covers 13 residues. The CDR3 sequence: CASSQYPPEKLFF. CDR3 nucleotide sequence: TGTGCCAGCAGCCAATATCCCCCTGAAAAACTGTTTTTT.

The genes are TRBV5-8 and TRBJ1-1, with no clear D. CDR1 SGHTS and CDR2 YDEGEE come from the germline V gene. The CDR3 runs 9 residues. V was clipped by 6 bases and J by 7 bases, with 4 bases between them. The DNA for the CDR3 is TGTGCCAGCACGGGTGAAGCTTTCTTT. Its protein product is CASTGEAFF.

The chain employs TRBV5-8 and TRBJ1-2; D not resolved. Trimming removed 0 bases at V and 2 bases at J, with 17 bases between. Germline V gene lookup returns CDR1 SGHTS and CDR2 YDEGEE. The CDR3 has 17 residues. CDR3 coding DNA: TGTGCCAGCAGCTTGGAGGTGGGAGTAATACCAAACTATGGCTACACCTTC. It yields the protein CASSLEVGVIPNYGYTF.

This clone was observed a single time. The gene calls are TRBV6-5 and TRBJ2-1, with D possibly TRBD1 on 6 matching bases. Per the germline V gene, CDR1 is MNHEY and CDR2 is SVGAGI. Trimming took off 2 bases at V and 0 bases at J, with 11 bases between the two ends. The CDR3 has 16 residues. Written as DNA, the CDR3 is TGTGCCAGCAGTTACATAAGGGGGAGCTCCTACAATGAGCAGTTCTTC. It codes for CASSYIRGSSYNEQFF.

Only one count was recorded for this clone. The chain carries TRBV3-1 (or the pseudogene TRBV3-2) and TRBJ1-1; TRBD1 matches at 9 bases. After removal of 3 bases from V and 3 bases from J, the junction contained 2 bases not matched to a gene. Per the germline V gene, CDR1 is LGHDT and CDR2 is YNNKEL (reference sequence). This CDR3 has 14 amino acids. The CDR3 region is CASSQGQGDTEAFF. CDR3 bases: TGTGCCAGCAGCCAGGGACAGGGCGACACTGAAGCTTTCTTT.

This clone has more than one count but fewer than ten. The gene calls are TRBV4-3 and TRBJ2-1; 7 bases line up with TRBD2. J was trimmed by 0 bases and V by 0 bases; bases with no gene match: 2. This CDR3 region has 16 residues. In germline, CDR1 is LGHNA, CDR2 YSLEER. Here the CDR3 DNA reads TGCGCCAGCAGCCAAGACAAGCGGGGCTCCTACAATGAGCAGTTCTTC. It yields the protein CASSQDKRGSYNEQFF.

This rearrangement joins TRBV7-2 to TRBJ2-7; a possible D gene is TRBD1 (5 bases). This CDR3 has 13 amino acids. Germline CDR1 is SGHTA and CDR2 is FQGNSA. Trimming left V 4 bases short and J 3 bases short, with 10 bases between. CDR3 nucleotide sequence: TGTGCCAGCAGCTACGGAAGGGGCTACGAGCAGTACGTC. Residues: CASSYGRGYEQYV.

In its sample, this clone was seen a few times. The chain uses TRBV5-6 and TRBJ2-7; TRBD1 agrees at 7 bases. This CDR3 is 13 amino acids long. The germline gives CDR1 SGHDT, CDR2 YYEEEE. J lost 3 bases, V lost 4 bases, and 4 bases had no gene match. CDR3 in amino acids: CASSTTGRYEQYF. In nucleotides, the CDR3 is TGTGCCAGCAGCACGACAGGGCGCTACGAGCAGTACTTC.

V usage is TRBV30 and J usage is TRBJ2-7; D possibly corresponds to TRBD1 (5 bases). This CDR3 has 13 residues. V lost 1 base, J lost 3 bases, and 10 bases lay in between. CDR1 and CDR2 from the germline V gene are GTSNPN and SVGIG (reference sequence). CDR3 residues: CAWSEQVGYEQYF. The CDR3 DNA follows: TGTGCCTGGAGTGAACAGGTAGGCTACGAGCAGTACTTC.